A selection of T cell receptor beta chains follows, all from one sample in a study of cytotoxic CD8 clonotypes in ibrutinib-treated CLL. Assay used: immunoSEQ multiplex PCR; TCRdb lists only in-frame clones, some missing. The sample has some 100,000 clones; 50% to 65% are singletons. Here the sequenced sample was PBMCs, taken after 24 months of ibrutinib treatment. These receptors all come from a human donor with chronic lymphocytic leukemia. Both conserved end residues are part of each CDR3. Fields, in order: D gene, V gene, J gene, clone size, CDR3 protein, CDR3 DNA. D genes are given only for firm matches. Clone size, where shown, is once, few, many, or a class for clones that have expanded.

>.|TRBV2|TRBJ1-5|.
CASSVGGGRQPQHF
TGTGCCAGCAGTGTCGGGGGGGGCAGACAGCCCCAGCATTTT
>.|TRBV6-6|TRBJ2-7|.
CASSAHRDNYEQYF
TGTGCCAGCAGTGCCCACCGGGACAACTACGAGCAGTACTTC
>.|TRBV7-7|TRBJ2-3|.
CASSLGQRPDTDTQYF
TGTGCTAGCAGCTTAGGCCAAAGGCCGGACACAGATACGCAGTATTTT
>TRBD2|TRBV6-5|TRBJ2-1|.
CASRGLAGGRNEQFF
TGTGCCAGCAGGGGACTAGCGGGGGGGCGCAATGAGCAGTTCTTC
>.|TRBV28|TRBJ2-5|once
CASRKGGRGDQETQYF
TGTGCCAGCAGGAAAGGCGGCAGGGGCGACCAAGAGACCCAGTACTTC
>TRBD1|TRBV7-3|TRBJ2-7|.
CASSLGPGGIDEQYF
TGTGCCAGCAGCTTAGGACCAGGGGGTATCGACGAGCAGTACTTC
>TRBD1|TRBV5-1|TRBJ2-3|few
CASSLGQGRIDTQYF
TGCGCCAGCAGCTTGGGACAGGGGAGGATAGATACGCAGTATTTT
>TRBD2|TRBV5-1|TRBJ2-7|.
CASSPTSGAYEQYF
TGCGCCAGCAGCCCTACTAGCGGAGCCTACGAGCAGTACTTC
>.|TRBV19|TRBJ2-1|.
CASSRFIGGTGLEQFF
TGTGCCAGTAGTCGATTCATCGGAGGAACGGGGTTAGAGCAGTTCTTC
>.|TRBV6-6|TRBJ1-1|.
CASSPPGGAFF
TGTGCCAGCAGCCCCCCTGGAGGAGCTTTCTTT
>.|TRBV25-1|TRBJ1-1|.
CASSPLDKERTEAFF
TGTGCCAGCAGTCCCTTGGACAAGGAGAGGACTGAAGCTTTCTTT
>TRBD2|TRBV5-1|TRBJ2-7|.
CASSSPAGDSYEQYF
TGCGCCAGCAGCAGCCCAGCGGGGGACTCCTACGAGCAGTACTTC
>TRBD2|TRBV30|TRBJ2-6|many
CAWRLAGSSGANVLTF
TGTGCCTGGCGGCTAGCGGGGTCCTCTGGGGCCAACGTCCTGACTTTC
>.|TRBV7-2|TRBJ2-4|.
CASSFVPLGGAKNIQYF
TGTGCCAGCAGCTTCGTACCCCTAGGGGGGGCCAAAAACATTCAGTACTTC
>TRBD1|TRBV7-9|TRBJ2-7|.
CASSRRDRANEQYF
TGTGCCAGCAGCCGCCGGGACAGGGCCAACGAGCAGTACTTC
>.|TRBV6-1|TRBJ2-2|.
CASSDRWGGELFF
TGTGCCAGCAGTGACAGGTGGGGCGGGGAGCTGTTTTTT
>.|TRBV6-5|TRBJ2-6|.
CASRVSGANVLTF
TGTGCCAGCAGGGTCTCTGGGGCCAACGTCCTGACTTTC
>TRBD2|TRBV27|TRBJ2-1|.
CASSWGGVDNEQFF
TGTGCCAGCAGTTGGGGGGGGGTGGACAATGAGCAGTTCTTC
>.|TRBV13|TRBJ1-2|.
CASSLNLGQGYGYTF
TGTGCCAGCAGCTTAAATCTGGGGCAAGGCTATGGCTACACCTTC
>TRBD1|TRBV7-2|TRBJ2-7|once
CASRATGTGVLEEQYF
TGTGCCAGCAGGGCGACCGGGACAGGGGTATTAGAGGAGCAGTACTTC
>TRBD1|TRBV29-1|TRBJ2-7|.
CSAPPGDRAYEQYF
TGCAGCGCCCCACCGGGGGACAGGGCCTACGAGCAGTACTTC
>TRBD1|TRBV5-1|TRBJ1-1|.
CASSAGGDVTEAFF
TGCGCCAGCAGCGCAGGGGGGGACGTAACTGAAGCTTTCTTT